Listed here are 29 T cell receptor beta chains from one sample, sequenced in a study of blood T cell repertoires in COVID-19. The method was immunoSEQ multiplex PCR; TCRdb's version includes in-frame clones alone and lacks a portion of them. Here the sample spans 99,000 or so clones, roughly 85% being singletons. Sequencing was performed on peripheral blood. The origin of the receptors is a man in his forties or fifties with acute or convalescent COVID-19.

This clone appeared many times. The chain recombines TRBV28 with TRBJ2-7; D might be TRBD1 (6 bases). This CDR3 contains 13 residues. V lost 10 bases, J lost 0 bases, and 13 bases lay in between. CDR1 MDHEN and CDR2 SYDVKM come from the germline V gene. In DNA, the CDR3 is TGTGCCACCTCAACAGGGAACTCCTACGAGCAGTACTTC. Protein sequence: CATSTGNSYEQYF. The full variable domain, rest sourced from reference TRBV28 and TRBJ2-7, is DVKVTQSSRYLVKRTGEKVFLECVQDMDHENMFWYRQDPGLGLRLIYFSYDVKMKEKGDIPEGYSVSREKKERFSLILESASTNQTSMYLCATSTGNSYEQYFGPGTRLTVT.

The genes are TRBV5-6 and TRBJ2-1; the D is unclear. This CDR3 contains 14 residues. V was pared by 0 bases and J by 5 bases, with 9 bases between. In germline, CDR1 is SGHDT, CDR2 YYEEEE. The chain's CDR3 is CASSLGLLNNEQFF. CDR3 nucleotide sequence: TGTGCCAGCAGCTTGGGGTTGCTAAACAATGAGCAGTTCTTC.

The chain has TRBV5-8 and TRBJ2-5; 10 nucleotides match TRBD2. V lost 4 bases and J lost 1; bases outside the gene matches: 10. The CDR3 has 17 residues. The germline V gene has CDR1 SGHTS and CDR2 YDEGEE. The CDR3 DNA reads TGTGCCAGCAGCGTTGCTGGAGCGGGGGGGGGCCAAGAGACCCAGTACTTC. Its protein is CASSVAGAGGGQETQYF.

The V call is TRBV15, the J call TRBJ2-7; possible D gene TRBD2, 6 bases. V shed 1 base and J shed 7 bases, with 14 bases lying between them. The CDR3 loop spans 14 amino acids. From germline, CDR1 is LNHNV and CDR2 YYDKDF (reference sequence). The chain's CDR3 is CATSRGDSHREQYF. The CDR3 nucleotides are TGTGCCACCAGCAGAGGGGACTCACACAGGGAGCAGTACTTC.

The V gene is TRBV11-2, the J gene TRBJ2-7, with a tentative D call TRBD1 (5 bases). Trimming took 0 bases from V and 1 from J, leaving 10 bases between them. The germline V gene encodes CDR1 SGHAT and CDR2 FQNNGV. The CDR3 spans 15 residues. The CDR3 nucleotides are TGTGCCAGCAGCTTAGATCCCACAGGTTCCTACGAGCAGTACTTC. Amino acids: CASSLDPTGSYEQYF.

V usage is TRBV12-5 and J usage is TRBJ2-7, with TRBD1 identical over 8 bases. The ends lost 5 bases at V and 6 bases at J; junction bases unmatched: 9. The CDR3 extends over 14 amino acids. Germline V lookup: CDR1 LGHNT, CDR2 FRNRAP. The CDR3 spells CASGTGGVLSEQYF. The CDR3, as DNA: TGTGCTAGTGGTACAGGGGGTGTATTAAGCGAGCAGTACTTC.

This clone was seen only once. The rearrangement joins TRBV6-1 to TRBJ1-4, with 8 bases identical to TRBD1. This CDR3 is built from 13 residues. V gave up 3 bases and J gave up 10 bases; unmatched junction bases: 4. The germline V gene encodes CDR1 MNHNS and CDR2 SASEGT. The CDR3 nucleotides read TGTGCCAGCAGTGACCAGGGGGCGGGAAAACTGTTTTTT. Its translation is CASSDQGAGKLFF.

The chain links TRBV7-9 to TRBJ2-5; weak D call: TRBD1 (5 bases). Germline V lookup: CDR1 SEHNR, CDR2 FQNEAQ (reference sequence). The V and J ends lost 5 bases and 5 bases respectively, with 24 bases between them. The CDR3 length is 17 residues. CDR3 residues: CASSRQTGGKRWETQYF. As DNA, the CDR3 is TGTGCCAGCAGCCGACAGACTGGCGGAAAGAGGTGGGAGACCCAGTACTTC.

The sample holds one count of this clone. The rearrangement links TRBV12-3 or TRBV12-4 to TRBJ1-5; D uncertain. Trimming stripped 6 bases from V and 0 bases from J, with 6 bases between. The CDR3 extends over 13 amino acids. As DNA, the CDR3 is TGTGCCAGCAGGACAAGTAGCAATCAGCCCCAGCATTTT. As protein: CASRTSSNQPQHF.

The chain carries TRBV10-2 and TRBJ2-5; 9 positions match TRBD2. Per the germline V gene, CDR1 is WSHSY and CDR2 is SAAADI. There are 16 residues in the CDR3. The ends lost 0 bases at V and 7 bases at J; junction bases unmatched: 9. In DNA, the CDR3 is TGCGCCAGCAGTGAGTCGACGGGGACTAGCCAGGGGACCCAGTACTTC. Amino acid sequence: CASSESTGTSQGTQYF.

This sequence joins TRBV28 and TRBJ2-5; 7 bases match TRBD1. V gave up 1 base and J gave up 1 base; unmatched junction bases: 6. CDR3 length: 16 amino acids. Germline CDR1 reads MDHEN; CDR2 reads SYDVKM. The CDR3 loop is CASSLLSGTVQETQYF. The CDR3 DNA follows: TGTGCCAGCAGTTTATTATCGGGGACAGTCCAAGAGACCCAGTACTTC. The full variable domain, completed using reference TRBV28 and TRBJ2-5, is DVKVTQSSRYLVKRTGEKVFLECVQDMDHENMFWYRQDPGLGLRLIYFSYDVKMKEKGDIPEGYSVSREKKERFSLILESASTNQTSMYLCASSLLSGTVQETQYFGPGTRLLVL.

V and J are TRBV6-4 and TRBJ2-3; D is possibly TRBD2 (6 bases). Trimming removed 5 bases at V and 2 bases at J, with 17 bases between. The CDR3 extends over 16 amino acids. Germline V CDR1 and CDR2: MRHNA, SNTAGT. In DNA form, the CDR3 reads TGTGCCAGCAGTTTAGAACAGACTAGGGACACAGATACGCAGTATTTT. Translating it yields CASSLEQTRDTDTQYF.

The chain joins TRBV6-1 to TRBJ2-7; TRBD1 agrees at 8 bases. Germline-derived CDR1 and CDR2 are MNHNS and SASEGT. This CDR3 is 16 amino acids long. The trim removed 0 bases at V and 3 bases at J, leaving 7 bases unmatched. In DNA, the CDR3 is TGTGCCAGCAGTGAAGCGCAGCAGGGGGCAATCTACGAGCAGTACTTC. Translation gives CASSEAQQGAIYEQYF.

The chain carries TRBV7-6 and TRBJ2-2, with D possibly matching TRBD1 (5 bases). Trimming removed 2 bases from V and 3 bases from J, with 13 bases in between. The CDR3 is 16 amino acids. The germline gives CDR1 SGHVS, CDR2 FNYEAQ. The CDR3 reads CASSLFVRADTGELFF. In nucleotides, the CDR3 is TGTGCCAGCAGCTTATTTGTCAGGGCAGACACCGGGGAGCTGTTTTTT.

The chain has TRBV29-1 and TRBJ1-2; D perhaps matches TRBD1 (5 bases). CDR1 is SQVTM and CDR2 is ANQGSEA in the germline V gene. The CDR3 is made up of 14 amino acids. Trimming pared 4 bases from V and 0 bases from J, leaving 12 bases between. The CDR3 DNA reads as TGCAGCGTTGCCGTTTCAGGGACTAACTATGGCTACACCTTC. Protein product: CSVAVSGTNYGYTF.

This clone was seen a single time. This chain links TRBV30 with TRBJ2-3; 7 nucleotides align to TRBD1. Germline V gives CDR1 GTSNPN, CDR2 SVGIG (reference sequence). The V segment lost 0 bases and the J segment 5 bases; nucleotides outside the gene matches: 2. CDR3 length equals 13 residues. Here the CDR3 DNA reads TGTGCCTGGAGTGTCCAGGGGGTAGATACGCAGTATTTT. This gives the protein CAWSVQGVDTQYF.

There are a few counts of this clone. The chain employs TRBV30 and TRBJ2-7, with D hard to call. CDR1 and CDR2 from the germline V gene are GTSNPN and SVGIG (reference sequence). The CDR3 is made up of 14 amino acids. Trimming cost V 2 bases and J 0 bases, with 11 bases left between them. CDR3 sequence reads: CAWSISLSSYEQYF. CDR3 sequence (DNA): TGTGCCTGGAGTATCAGTCTCAGCTCCTACGAGCAGTACTTC.

V usage is TRBV7-3 and J usage is TRBJ2-1; a weak D match, TRBD1 (5 bases). Germline V CDR1 and CDR2: SGHTA, FQGTGA. Trimming took off 8 bases at V and 0 bases at J, with 17 bases between the two ends. There are 16 residues in the CDR3. The CDR3 loop is CASLPKTVCSYNEQFF. DNA of the CDR3: TGTGCCAGCCTCCCAAAGACAGTCTGCTCCTACAATGAGCAGTTCTTC.

The rearrangement uses TRBV10-2 and TRBJ2-7, with 10 nucleotides matching TRBD2. After removal of 7 bases from V and 3 bases from J, the junction contained 6 bases not matched to a gene. Germline V gives CDR1 WSHSY, CDR2 SAAADI. This CDR3 region has 14 residues. The CDR3 is CASIGTSDGYEQYF. In DNA, the CDR3 is TGCGCCAGCATTGGGACTAGCGATGGCTACGAGCAGTACTTC.

This chain uses TRBV7-2 with TRBJ2-7, with TRBD2 identical over 9 bases. V shed 1 base, J shed 3 bases, and the junction held 4 bases outside the gene matches. Germline lookup yields CDR1 SGHTA and CDR2 FQGNSA. This CDR3 has 15 residues. CDR3 sequence reads: CASSLEAGGRYEQYF. The CDR3 DNA sequence: TGTGCCAGCAGCTTAGAAGCGGGGGGCCGCTACGAGCAGTACTTC.

The chain carries TRBV11-3 and TRBJ2-3; TRBD1 matches at 10 bases. Germline CDR1 and CDR2: SGHNT and YENEEA. V was pared by 2 bases and J by 2 bases, with 7 bases of the junction left unmatched. The CDR3 is 17 amino acids. The CDR3 spells CASSLTGQGKITDTQYF. DNA for the CDR3: TGTGCCAGCAGCTTAACGGGACAGGGGAAGATCACAGATACGCAGTATTTT. Variable domain in full (rest from reference TRBV11-3 and TRBJ2-3): EAGVVQSPRYKIIEKKQPVAFWCNPISGHNTLYWYLQNLGQGPELLIRYENEEAVDDSQLPKDRFSAERLKGVDSTLKIQPAELGDSAVYLCASSLTGQGKITDTQYFGPGTRLTVL.

The chain recombines TRBV7-3 with TRBJ2-1; 7 nucleotides agree with TRBD2. Germline-derived CDR1 and CDR2 are SGHTA and FQGTGA. This CDR3 is 13 amino acids long. V trimming: 1 base; J trimming: 6 bases; junction bases outside the gene matches: 0. CDR3 nucleotide sequence: TGTGCCAGCAGCTTAAGCGGGAGCAATGAGCAGTTCTTC. Its protein product is CASSLSGSNEQFF.

This sequence joins TRBV3-1 (or the pseudogene TRBV3-2) and TRBJ1-1, with 9 bases that match TRBD1. Germline V gene sequence: CDR1 LGHDT, CDR2 YNNKEL (reference sequence). This CDR3 contains 16 residues. Germline trimming cut 3 bases from V and 1 base from J; bases unmatched to any gene: 6. CDR3 sequence (DNA): TGTGCCAGCAGCCATGGGACAGGGAGAGGGAACACTGAAGCTTTCTTT. This translates into CASSHGTGRGNTEAFF.

The chain employs TRBV5-5 and TRBJ2-2; 9 bases fit TRBD1. The CDR3 length is 16 residues. Germline-derived CDR1 and CDR2 are SGHKS and YYEKEE (reference sequence). With 4 bases clipped from V and 4 bases from J, the junction kept 8 bases outside the gene matches. The CDR3 bases are TGTGCCAGCAGCCCTTGGGGACAGGGTGGCACCGGGGAGCTGTTTTTT. This sequence encodes CASSPWGQGGTGELFF.

The chain uses TRBV19 and TRBJ1-3; a possible D gene is TRBD1 (5 bases). Trimming took off 5 bases at V and 3 bases at J, with 11 bases between the two ends. Germline loops: CDR1 LNHDA, CDR2 SQIVND (reference sequence). The CDR3 sequence is 14 residues long. CDR3 residues: CASSRQGSGNTIYF. The CDR3 nucleotides are TGTGCCAGTAGTCGGCAGGGAAGTGGAAACACCATATATTTT. Using reference TRBV19 and TRBJ1-3 for the parts outside the CDR3, the full variable domain is DGGITQSPKYLFRKEGQNVTLSCEQNLNHDAMYWYRQDPGQGLRLIYYSQIVNDFQKGDIAEGYSVSREKKESFPLTVTSAQKNPTAFYLCASSRQGSGNTIYFGEGSWLTVV.

The chain employs TRBV25-1 and TRBJ2-1; 9 bases line up with TRBD1. The ends lost 7 bases at V and 8 bases at J; junction bases unmatched: 9. This CDR3 spans 14 amino acids. Per the germline V gene, CDR1 is MGHDK and CDR2 is SYGVNS. The CDR3 loop is CASTMGQGIHEQFF. CDR3 bases: TGTGCCAGCACAATGGGACAGGGAATCCATGAGCAGTTCTTC.

This chain joins TRBV11-3 and TRBJ2-3, with 10 bases fitting TRBD2. Germline assignment: CDR1 SGHNT and CDR2 YENEEA. V lost 5 bases, J lost 3 bases, and 11 bases stayed unmatched. The CDR3 loop spans 17 amino acids. DNA for the CDR3: TGTGCCAGCAGCCCCGGAAGCGGGAGGGCCGGAACAGATACGCAGTATTTT. Its translation: CASSPGSGRAGTDTQYF.

The rearrangement joins TRBV4-1 to TRBJ1-2; tentative D call: TRBD1 (6 bases). Germline V CDR1 and CDR2: MGHRA, YSYEKL. The CDR3 sequence is 15 residues long. The V gene lost 3 bases and the J gene lost 8 bases, with 19 bases spanning the gap. The CDR3 coding sequence is TGCGCCAGCAGCCATGTCAAGGGGGTACGTCGGGGCTACACCTTC. This encodes CASSHVKGVRRGYTF.

CDR3 coding DNA: TGCGCCAGCAGCTTTTTCGGGACTAGCGGCTACAATGAGCAGTTCTTC. This encodes CASSFFGTSGYNEQFF. The chain employs TRBV5-1 and TRBJ2-1, with TRBD2 matching over 11 bases. J gave up 3 bases and V 2 bases, and 4 bases lay outside the gene matches. The CDR3 spans 16 residues. Germline V CDR1 and CDR2: SGHRS, YFSETQ. The full variable domain, in which reference TRBV5-1 and TRBJ2-1 provide the parts outside the CDR3, is KAGVTQTPRYLIKTRGQQVTLSCSPISGHRSVSWYQQTPGQGLQFLFEYFSETQRNKGNFPGRFSGRQFSNSRSEMNVSTLELGDSALYLCASSFFGTSGYNEQFFGPGTRLTVL.